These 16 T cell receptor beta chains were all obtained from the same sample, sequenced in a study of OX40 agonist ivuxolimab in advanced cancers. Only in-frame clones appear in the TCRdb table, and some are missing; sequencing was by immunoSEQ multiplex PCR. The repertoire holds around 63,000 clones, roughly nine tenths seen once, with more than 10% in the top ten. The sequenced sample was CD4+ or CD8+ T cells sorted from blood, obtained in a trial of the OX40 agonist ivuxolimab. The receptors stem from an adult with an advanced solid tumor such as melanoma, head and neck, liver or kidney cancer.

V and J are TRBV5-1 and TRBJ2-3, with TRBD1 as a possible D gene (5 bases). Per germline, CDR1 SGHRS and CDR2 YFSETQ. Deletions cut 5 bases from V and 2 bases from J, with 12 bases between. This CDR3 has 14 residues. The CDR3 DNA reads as TGCGCCAGCAGGCTAGGGGCGTTCACAGATACGCAGTATTTT. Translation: CASRLGAFTDTQYF.

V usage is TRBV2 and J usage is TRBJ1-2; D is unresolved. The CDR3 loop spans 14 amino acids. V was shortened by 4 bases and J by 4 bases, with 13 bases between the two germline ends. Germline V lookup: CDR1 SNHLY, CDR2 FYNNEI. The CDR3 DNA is TGTGCCAGCAGTGTCCGGGTTGAGGGCTATGGCTACACCTTC. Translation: CASSVRVEGYGYTF.

The CDR3 region is CASSVRRAQGGKAFF. For the CDR3, the DNA is TGTGCCAGCAGTGTTAGGAGGGCACAGGGAGGGAAAGCTTTCTTT. The chain carries TRBV2 and TRBJ1-1; TRBD1 is a possible D gene (6 bases). The V and J ends lost 4 bases and 9 bases respectively, with 21 bases between them. This CDR3 has 15 residues. The V gene's germline CDR1 is SNHLY and CDR2 FYNNEI.

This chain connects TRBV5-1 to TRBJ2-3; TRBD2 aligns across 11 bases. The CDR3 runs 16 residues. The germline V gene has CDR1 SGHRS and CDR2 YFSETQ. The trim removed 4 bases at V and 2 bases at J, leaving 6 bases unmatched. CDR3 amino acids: CASSPGTSGITDTQYF. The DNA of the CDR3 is TGCGCCAGCAGCCCGGGGACTAGCGGAATCACAGATACGCAGTATTTT.

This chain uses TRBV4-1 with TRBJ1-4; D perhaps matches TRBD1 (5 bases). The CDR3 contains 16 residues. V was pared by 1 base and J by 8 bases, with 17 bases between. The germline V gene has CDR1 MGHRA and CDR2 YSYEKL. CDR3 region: CASSQVVRARWEKLFF. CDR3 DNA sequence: TGCGCCAGCAGCCAAGTAGTCAGGGCTAGGTGGGAAAAACTGTTTTTT.

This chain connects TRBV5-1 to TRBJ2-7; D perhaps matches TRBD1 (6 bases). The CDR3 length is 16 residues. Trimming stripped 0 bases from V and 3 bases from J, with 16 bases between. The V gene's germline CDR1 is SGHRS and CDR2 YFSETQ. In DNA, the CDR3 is TGCGCCAGCAGCTTGGCCACGGACAGTTACGGCTACGAGCAGTACTTC. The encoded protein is CASSLATDSYGYEQYF.

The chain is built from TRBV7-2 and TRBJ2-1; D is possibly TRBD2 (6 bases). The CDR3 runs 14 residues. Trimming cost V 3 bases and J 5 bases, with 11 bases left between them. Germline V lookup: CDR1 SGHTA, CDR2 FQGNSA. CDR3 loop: CASSFGTLNNEQFF. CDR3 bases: TGTGCCAGCAGCTTCGGGACTCTCAACAATGAGCAGTTCTTC.

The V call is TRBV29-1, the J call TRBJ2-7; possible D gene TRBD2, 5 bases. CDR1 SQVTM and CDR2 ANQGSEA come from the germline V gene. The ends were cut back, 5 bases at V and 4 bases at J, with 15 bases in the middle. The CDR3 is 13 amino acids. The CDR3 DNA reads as TGCAGCGTTACCCCGGGAACACAGTACGAGCAGTACTTC. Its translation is CSVTPGTQYEQYF.

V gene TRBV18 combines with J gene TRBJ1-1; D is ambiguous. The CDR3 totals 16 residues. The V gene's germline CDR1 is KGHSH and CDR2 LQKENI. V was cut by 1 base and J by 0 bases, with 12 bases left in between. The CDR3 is CASSPRTSGLNTEAFF. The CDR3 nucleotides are TGTGCCAGCTCACCACGAACTTCTGGATTGAACACTGAAGCTTTCTTT.

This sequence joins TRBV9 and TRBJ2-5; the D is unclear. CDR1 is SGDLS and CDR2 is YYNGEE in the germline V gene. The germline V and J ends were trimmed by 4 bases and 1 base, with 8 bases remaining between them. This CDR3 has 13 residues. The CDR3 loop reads CASSSGLQETQYF. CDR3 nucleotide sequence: TGTGCCAGCAGCTCGGGCCTCCAAGAGACCCAGTACTTC.

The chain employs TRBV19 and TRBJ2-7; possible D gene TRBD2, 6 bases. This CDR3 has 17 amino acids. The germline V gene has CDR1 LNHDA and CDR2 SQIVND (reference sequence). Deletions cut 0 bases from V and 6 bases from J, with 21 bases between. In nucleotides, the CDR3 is TGTGCCAGTAGTATAGATCACGCGGCGGGCGGGATCGTCGAGCAGTACTTC. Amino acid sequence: CASSIDHAAGGIVEQYF.

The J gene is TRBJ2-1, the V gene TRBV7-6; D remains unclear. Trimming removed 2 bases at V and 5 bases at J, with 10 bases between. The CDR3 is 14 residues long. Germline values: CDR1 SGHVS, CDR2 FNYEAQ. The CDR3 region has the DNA TGTGCCAGCAGCTTAAGGGCCGCGAACAATGAGCAGTTCTTC. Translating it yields CASSLRAANNEQFF. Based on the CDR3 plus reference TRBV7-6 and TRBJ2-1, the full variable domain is GAGVSQSPRYKVTKRGQDVALRCDPISGHVSLYWYRQALGQGPEFLTYFNYEAQQDKSGLPNDRFSAERPEGSISTLTIQRTEQRDSAMYRCASSLRAANNEQFFGPGTRLTVL.

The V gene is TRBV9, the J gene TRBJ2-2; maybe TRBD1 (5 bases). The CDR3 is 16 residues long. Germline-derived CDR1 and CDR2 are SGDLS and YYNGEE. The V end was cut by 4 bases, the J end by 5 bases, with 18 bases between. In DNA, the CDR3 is TGTGCCAGCAGCTCTAGGACAAATTCGAGGACCGGGGAGCTGTTTTTT. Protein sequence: CASSSRTNSRTGELFF.

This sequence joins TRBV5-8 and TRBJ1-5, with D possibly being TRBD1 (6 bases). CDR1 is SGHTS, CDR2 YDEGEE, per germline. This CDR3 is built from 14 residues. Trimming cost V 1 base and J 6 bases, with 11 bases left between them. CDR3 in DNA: TGTGCCAGCAGCTTGCAAGGGGGTACTCAGCCCCAGCATTTT. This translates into CASSLQGGTQPQHF.

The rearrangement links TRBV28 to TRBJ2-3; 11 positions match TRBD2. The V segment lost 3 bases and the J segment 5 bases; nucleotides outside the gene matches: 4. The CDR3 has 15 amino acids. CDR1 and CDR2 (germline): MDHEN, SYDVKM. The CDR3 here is CASSFRGTSGDTQYF. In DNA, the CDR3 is TGTGCCAGCAGTTTCCGGGGGACTAGCGGAGATACGCAGTATTTT. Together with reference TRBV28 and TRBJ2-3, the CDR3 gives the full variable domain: DVKVTQSSRYLVKRTGEKVFLECVQDMDHENMFWYRQDPGLGLRLIYFSYDVKMKEKGDIPEGYSVSREKKERFSLILESASTNQTSMYLCASSFRGTSGDTQYFGPGTRLTVL.

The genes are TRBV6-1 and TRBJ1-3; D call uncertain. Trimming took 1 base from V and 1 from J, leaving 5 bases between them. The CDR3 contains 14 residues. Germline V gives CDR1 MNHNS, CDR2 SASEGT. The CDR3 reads CASSEGASGNTIYF. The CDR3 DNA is TGTGCCAGCAGTGAAGGCGCTTCTGGAAACACCATATATTTT.